Each of the 29 T cell receptor beta chains below was sequenced from the same sample in a study of T cells in localized non-small cell lung cancer. This table comes from immunoSEQ multiplex PCR, and its TCRdb copy is limited to in-frame clones, with some not included. Counted here are tens of thousands of clones, about 90% occurring once; the ten biggest clones make up 1.1%. This sample comprised peripheral blood, obtained before any cancer treatment. These receptors came from a woman aged 35 to 69 with stage I lung adenocarcinoma.

As to this clone: The junction does not match germline at one end; this may be a read error. This rearrangement joins TRBV5-1 to TRBJ1-2; TRBD1 is a possible D gene (6 bases). CDR1 is SGHRS, CDR2 YFSETQ, per germline. The CDR3 covers 16 residues. The CDR3 DNA reads TGCGCCAGCAGCTTGGGGGTCAGCACGGACAGTTATGACTACACCTTC. Amino acid sequence: CASSLGVSTDSYDYTF.

The rearrangement joins TRBV6-5 to TRBJ1-2; 7 bases line up with TRBD1. Germline V gene lookup returns CDR1 MNHEY and CDR2 SVGAGI. This CDR3 spans 14 amino acids. V shed 6 bases and J 0 bases; nucleotides not matched to a gene: 4. The DNA of the CDR3 is TGTGCCAGCAGACAGGGGACAGCTAACTATGGCTACACCTTC. This codes for CASRQGTANYGYTF.

CDR3 coding DNA: TGTGCCAGCACAGCGGGGGGGCGCCTACAAGAGACCCAGTACTTC. Residues: CASTAGGRLQETQYF. V and J are TRBV27 and TRBJ2-5; 10 bases match TRBD2. Per germline, CDR1 MNHEY and CDR2 SMNVEV (reference sequence). V shed 7 bases and J 2 bases; nucleotides not matched to a gene: 7. This CDR3 contains 15 residues.

This clone appeared once. The chain links TRBV6-5 to TRBJ1-2, with D possibly TRBD1 on 6 matching bases. The CDR3 spans 14 residues. Germline CDR1 and CDR2: MNHEY and SVGAGI. Deletions cut 7 bases from V and 3 bases from J, with 15 bases between. CDR3 nucleotides: TGTGCCAGCAATCCCTCACAGGGACACTATGGCTACACCTTC. Protein: CASNPSQGHYGYTF.

The CDR3 protein is CAIGQVSYNSPLHF. CDR3 DNA: TGTGCCATCGGACAGGTCTCCTATAATTCACCCCTCCACTTT. The V and J genes are TRBV28 and TRBJ1-6; the match to TRBD1 covers 7 bases. The trim removed 10 bases at V and 0 bases at J, leaving 3 bases unmatched. The V gene's germline CDR1 is MDHEN and CDR2 SYDVKM. The CDR3 has 14 amino acids.

This clone was found a few times. The V and J genes are TRBV4-1 and TRBJ1-5; D unresolved. Deletions cut 0 bases from V and 13 bases from J, with 16 bases between. The CDR3 spans 14 residues. The germline CDR1 and CDR2 sequences are MGHRA and YSYEKL. CDR3 in DNA: TGCGCCAGCAGCCAAGAGATTGGCGATGGTGATCAGCATTTT. This gives the protein CASSQEIGDGDQHF.

This clone was recorded a few times. The chain recombines TRBV4-3 with TRBJ1-6, with 7 positions matching TRBD1. The germline gives CDR1 LGHNA, CDR2 YSLEER. Trimming removed 0 bases from V and 10 bases from J; junction bases left unmatched: 6. This CDR3 comprises 15 residues. CDR3 sequence (DNA): TGCGCCAGCAGCCAAGAGGAGGGGGCAGGATCACCCCTCCACTTT. It translates to CASSQEEGAGSPLHF.

V usage is TRBV11-2 and J usage is TRBJ2-7; the D is unclear. The CDR3 runs 13 residues. Germline values: CDR1 SGHAT, CDR2 FQNNGV. Trimming took 3 bases from V and 7 from J, leaving 13 bases between them. The CDR3 sequence: CASSLGSVGEQYF. In nucleotides, the CDR3 is TGTGCCAGCAGCTTGGGATCGGTGGGGGAGCAGTACTTC.

The rearrangement links TRBV18 to TRBJ2-7; D is uncertain. CDR3 length: 12 amino acids. The V end lost 1 base, the J end lost 6 bases, and 7 bases lay between the germline ends. Germline CDR1 and CDR2: KGHSH and LQKENI. CDR3: CASSPQGTEQYF. The CDR3 DNA is TGTGCCAGCTCACCACAGGGTACCGAGCAGTACTTC.

The CDR3, as DNA: TGTGCCAGCAGCTTACTTCAACAAGCTAACTATGGCTACACCTTC. It is translated as CASSLLQQANYGYTF. The chain uses TRBV7-9 and TRBJ1-2; D ambiguous. The CDR3 spans 15 residues. V was clipped by 2 bases and J by 0 bases, with 10 bases between them. Germline V CDR1 and CDR2: SEHNR, FQNEAQ (reference sequence).

V and J are TRBV1 and TRBJ2-1. TRBV1 is assigned pseudogene status. This CDR3 contains 19 residues. The CDR3 spells CTSTSLARGDKVLHNEQFF. CDR3 coding DNA: TGCACCAGCACTTCACTAGCAAGGGGGGACAAGGTCCTACACAATGAGCAGTTCTTC.

V and J are TRBV4-1 and TRBJ1-5, with unresolved D. The CDR3 contains 13 residues. With 1 base removed from V and 6 bases from J, the gap between germline ends came to 7 bases. Germline CDR1 MGHRA, CDR2 YSYEKL. The CDR3 spells CASSQVNSQPQHF. The CDR3 nucleotides read TGCGCCAGCAGCCAAGTTAATAGTCAGCCCCAGCATTTT.

The V and J genes are TRBV6-1 and TRBJ2-1; D unresolved. CDR1 is MNHNS and CDR2 is SASEGT in the germline V gene. Trimming removed 7 bases at V and 1 base at J, with 8 bases between. The CDR3 length is 13 residues. The CDR3 region is CASTQISYNEQFF. The DNA for the CDR3 is TGTGCCAGCACTCAAATTTCCTACAATGAGCAGTTCTTC.

The rearrangement links TRBV27 to TRBJ2-3; D is uncertain. The CDR3 covers 13 residues. Germline V gene data show CDR1 as MNHEY and CDR2 as SMNVEV (reference sequence). Trimming left V 6 bases short and J 2 bases short, with 9 bases between. In DNA form, the CDR3 reads TGTGCCAGCAGCTCAACCAACACAGATACGCAGTATTTT. Translated: CASSSTNTDTQYF.

The DNA of the CDR3 is TGTGCCAGTAGTACCAGTCTTTCATCGGCAAATGAGCAGTTCTTC. Amino acid sequence: CASSTSLSSANEQFF. The chain recombines TRBV19 with TRBJ2-1, with D hard to call. The CDR3 is 15 residues long. Trimming shortened V by 4 bases and J by 7 bases, and 17 bases separated the two germline ends. Germline CDR1 and CDR2: LNHDA and SQIVND (reference sequence). The full variable domain, in which reference TRBV19 and TRBJ2-1 provide the parts outside the CDR3, is DGGITQSPKYLFRKEGQNVTLSCEQNLNHDAMYWYRQDPGQGLRLIYYSQIVNDFQKGDIAEGYSVSREKKESFPLTVTSAQKNPTAFYLCASSTSLSSANEQFFGPGTRLTVL.

The chain couples TRBV20-1 to TRBJ2-1; D unclear. CDR3 length equals 11 residues. Germline-derived CDR1 and CDR2 are DFQATT and SNEGSKA (reference sequence). The V gene lost 1 base and the J gene lost 10 bases, with 8 bases spanning the gap. CDR3 region: CSARGGIEQFF. The CDR3 bases are TGCAGTGCTAGAGGGGGAATAGAGCAGTTCTTC.

V usage is TRBV29-1 and J usage is TRBJ2-1; D gene ambiguous. The CDR3 extends over 12 amino acids. CDR1 and CDR2 (germline): SQVTM, ANQGSEA. Trimming cost V 3 bases and J 7 bases, with 10 bases left between them. CDR3 bases: TGCAGCGTTGACCCGCACCGGAATGAGCAGTTCTTC. Its translation is CSVDPHRNEQFF.

This chain links TRBV27 with TRBJ1-4, with D maybe TRBD1 (5 bases). Germline V gene data show CDR1 as MNHEY and CDR2 as SMNVEV (reference sequence). This CDR3 contains 13 residues. V was trimmed by 6 bases and J by 8 bases, leaving 13 bases between them. The chain's CDR3 is CASSRGDVEKLFF. Here the CDR3 DNA reads TGTGCCAGCAGCCGGGGGGACGTGGAAAAACTGTTTTTT.

This chain joins TRBV4-1 and TRBJ1-2; no clear D. The CDR3 consists of 19 residues. Trimming stripped 0 bases from V and 6 bases from J, with 26 bases between. CDR1 MGHRA and CDR2 YSYEKL come from the germline V gene. CDR3: CASSQEPSNKFPVSNGYTF. The CDR3 nucleotides are TGCGCCAGCAGCCAAGAACCGTCTAACAAGTTTCCCGTATCGAATGGCTACACCTTC.

The chain carries TRBV15 and TRBJ1-4; 8 bases line up with TRBD1. The V gene's germline CDR1 is LNHNV and CDR2 YYDKDF (reference sequence). V gave up 5 bases and J gave up 5 bases; unmatched junction bases: 1. The CDR3 sequence is 13 residues long. The CDR3 nucleotides read TGTGCCACCAGCTGGACAGGGAATGAAAAACTGTTTTTT. It specifies CATSWTGNEKLFF.

This chain links TRBV28 with TRBJ1-1; TRBD1 matches 7 bases. Losses at the gene ends were 2 bases for V and 8 bases for J; bases not matched to a gene: 2. This CDR3 is 12 amino acids long. Looked up from germline, CDR1 is MDHEN and CDR2 is SYDVKM. CDR3 protein: CASSLRTGEAFF. The CDR3 nucleotides read TGTGCCAGCAGTTTACGGACAGGAGAAGCTTTCTTT.

This chain links TRBV15 with TRBJ2-5; TRBD2 might be the D (6 bases). In germline, CDR1 is LNHNV, CDR2 YYDKDF (reference sequence). The CDR3 is made up of 15 amino acids. Trimming took 5 bases from V and 4 from J, leaving 17 bases between them. The CDR3 region has the DNA TGTGCCACCAGCGCGACGAGACTAGTCGGAGAGACCCAGTACTTC. Protein: CATSATRLVGETQYF.

The chain combines TRBV5-5 with TRBJ1-3; D ambiguous. Germline loops: CDR1 SGHKS, CDR2 YYEKEE (reference sequence). Trimming stripped 0 bases from V and 1 base from J, with 14 bases between. CDR3 size: 17 residues. CDR3 sequence reads: CASSLDPFLYSGNTIYF. The CDR3 nucleotides read TGTGCCAGCAGCTTGGACCCGTTCCTATATTCTGGAAACACCATATATTTT.

The CDR3 region has the DNA TGTGCCAGCTTACAGGGAAATGAGCAGTTCTTC. Translation gives CASLQGNEQFF. The chain has TRBV28 and TRBJ2-1; TRBD1 might be the D (6 bases). Deletions cut 8 bases from V and 7 bases from J, with 9 bases between. This CDR3 contains 11 residues. From germline, CDR1 is MDHEN and CDR2 SYDVKM.

This rearrangement joins TRBV2 to TRBJ2-1, with D possibly called TRBD1 or TRBD2 (7 bases each). With 7 bases removed from V and 7 bases from J, the gap between germline ends came to 14 bases. This CDR3 is 13 amino acids long. The germline CDR1 and CDR2 sequences are SNHLY and FYNNEI. CDR3 residues: CASNPQGGNEQFF. As DNA, the CDR3 is TGTGCCAGCAATCCCCAGGGGGGGAATGAGCAGTTCTTC.

V is TRBV6-1 and J is TRBJ2-1, with 9 bases that match TRBD2. The CDR3 sequence is 18 residues long. V trimming: 0 bases; J trimming: 10 bases; junction bases outside the gene matches: 16. Germline V lookup: CDR1 MNHNS, CDR2 SASEGT. The CDR3 protein is CASSEALVPAGGPREQFF. In DNA form, the CDR3 reads TGTGCCAGCAGTGAAGCGCTAGTACCGGCGGGGGGGCCACGGGAGCAGTTCTTC.

The DNA for the CDR3 is TGTGCCAGCAGCTTAAGCGGTTCTACCTACGAGCAGTACTTC. It codes for CASSLSGSTYEQYF. This chain joins TRBV7-2 and TRBJ2-7; D perhaps matches TRBD2 (5 bases). CDR1 is SGHTA and CDR2 is FQGNSA in the germline V gene. Trimming took off 2 bases at V and 2 bases at J, with 10 bases between the two ends. The CDR3 has 14 residues.

The V and J genes are TRBV28 and TRBJ2-2, with 8 positions matching TRBD1. CDR3 length: 13 amino acids. The trim removed 6 bases at V and 6 bases at J, leaving 3 bases unmatched. Per the germline V gene, CDR1 is MDHEN and CDR2 is SYDVKM. Written as DNA, the CDR3 is TGTGCCAGCAGGTCACAGGGGGCCGGGGAGCTGTTTTTT. The encoded protein is CASRSQGAGELFF.

The chain uses TRBV7-2 and TRBJ2-5; tentatively, D is TRBD2 (6 bases). V gave up 1 base and J gave up 2 bases, with 11 bases separating them. Germline V gives CDR1 SGHTA, CDR2 FQGNSA. The CDR3 contains 15 residues. In DNA form, the CDR3 reads TGTGCCAGCAGCTTAGTGGGGGGAATTCAAGAGACCCAGTACTTC. Residues: CASSLVGGIQETQYF.